Below are 8 T cell receptor beta chains sequenced from a single sample in a study of Ad26.COV2.S vaccination and SARS-CoV-2 variants. Measured with immunoSEQ multiplex PCR; TCRdb has only the in-frame clones, and not every one. This table holds approximately 400,000 clones, about 91% found once. The sample in question was peripheral blood, obtained after recovery from COVID-19. These receptors all come from a human donor who had recovered from COVID-19.

This chain uses TRBV27 with TRBJ2-7; 9 bases align to TRBD2. This CDR3 is 13 amino acids long. The germline V gene encodes CDR1 MNHEY and CDR2 SMNVEV (reference sequence). The junction had 5 bases not matched to a gene; V was cut back by 9 bases and J by 2 bases. The CDR3 protein is CASWSGGTYEQYF. CDR3 nucleotide sequence: TGTGCCAGTTGGAGCGGGGGGACCTACGAGCAGTACTTC.

V gene TRBV14 combines with J gene TRBJ1-2; TRBD1 matches 9 bases. This CDR3 region has 15 residues. The V and J ends lost 0 bases and 4 bases, in that order; junction bases with no gene match: 3. Germline loops: CDR1 SGHDN, CDR2 FVKESK. CDR3 in DNA: TGTGCCAGCAGCCAAGAACAGGGGGCATTCTATGGCTACACCTTC. Residues: CASSQEQGAFYGYTF.

The chain uses TRBV5-1 and TRBJ1-2; TRBD1 aligns across 8 bases. The germline V gene encodes CDR1 SGHRS and CDR2 YFSETQ. V lost 1 base to trimming and J lost 6 bases; unmatched junction nucleotides: 8. The CDR3 consists of 15 residues. Here the CDR3 DNA reads TGCGCCAGCAGCTTGAAGGCGGACAGGGTTGATGGCTACACCTTC. Translating it yields CASSLKADRVDGYTF.

The V gene is TRBV6-5, the J gene TRBJ2-2, with a weak D call TRBD1 (5 bases). V shed 6 bases and J shed 5 bases, with 13 bases lying between them. The CDR3 consists of 14 residues. CDR1 and CDR2 from the germline V gene are MNHEY and SVGAGI. The CDR3 loop is CASSPGRKTGELFF. The CDR3 DNA is TGTGCCAGCAGCCCAGGGCGTAAAACCGGGGAGCTGTTTTTT.

The V call is TRBV7-2, the J call TRBJ2-5, with 12 positions matching TRBD2. With 2 bases clipped from V and 5 bases from J, the junction kept 0 bases outside the gene matches. The CDR3 is 14 residues long. Germline CDR1 is SGHTA and CDR2 is FQGNSA. The DNA for the CDR3 is TGTGCCAGCAGCTTACTAGCGGGGGGGGAGACCCAGTACTTC. Encoded protein: CASSLLAGGETQYF.

The chain has TRBV4-1 and TRBJ1-4; the D gene is possibly TRBD1 (6 bases). Germline values: CDR1 MGHRA, CDR2 YSYEKL. Trimming shortened V by 1 base and J by 8 bases, and 14 bases separated the two germline ends. The CDR3 runs 15 residues. This CDR3 reads CASSQGQAAGEKLFF. The CDR3 DNA follows: TGCGCCAGCAGCCAAGGACAGGCAGCGGGAGAAAAACTGTTTTTT.

The chain has TRBV5-1 and TRBJ2-7; D perhaps matches TRBD1 (5 bases). Trimming removed 5 bases from V and 4 bases from J, with 19 bases in between. There are 15 residues in the CDR3. The germline gives CDR1 SGHRS, CDR2 YFSETQ. The CDR3 protein is CASRGSGRATYEQYF. The CDR3 region has the DNA TGCGCCAGCAGGGGGTCAGGCAGGGCAACTTACGAGCAGTACTTC.

In the case of this clone: Other DNA sequences in this specimen translate into the identical CDR3. The rearrangement links TRBV6-5 to TRBJ2-2, with no clear D. V lost 1 base to trimming and J lost 6 bases, with 3 bases between them. The CDR3 is 12 amino acids. Per the germline V gene, CDR1 is MNHEY and CDR2 is SVGAGI. The chain's CDR3 is CASSYLAGELFF. CDR3 sequence (DNA): TGTGCCAGCAGTTACTTGGCCGGGGAGCTGTTTTTT.